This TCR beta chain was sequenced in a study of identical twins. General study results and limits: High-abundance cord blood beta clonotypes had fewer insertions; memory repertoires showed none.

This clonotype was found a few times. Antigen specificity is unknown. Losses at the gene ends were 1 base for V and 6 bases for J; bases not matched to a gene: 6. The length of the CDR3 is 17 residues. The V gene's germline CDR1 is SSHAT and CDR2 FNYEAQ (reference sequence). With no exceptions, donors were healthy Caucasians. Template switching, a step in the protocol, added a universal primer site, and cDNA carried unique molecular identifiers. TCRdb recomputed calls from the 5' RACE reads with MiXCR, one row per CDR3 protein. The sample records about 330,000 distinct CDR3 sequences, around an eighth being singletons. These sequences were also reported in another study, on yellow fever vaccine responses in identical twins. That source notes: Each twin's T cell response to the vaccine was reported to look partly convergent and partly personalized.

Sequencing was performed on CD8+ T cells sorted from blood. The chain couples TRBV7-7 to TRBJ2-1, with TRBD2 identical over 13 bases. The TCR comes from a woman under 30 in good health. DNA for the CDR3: TGTGCCAGCAGCTTAGGCACTAGCGGGGGGGCTTTCAATGAGCAGTTCTTC. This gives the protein CASSLGTSGGAFNEQFF.